The clone carrying this T cell receptor beta chain was observed a handful of times. The data stem from a study of PD-1 blockade in classical Hodgkin lymphoma. Noted time point: cycle 4 day 1 (C4D1), after about 6 weeks of nivolumab. Relapse was seen in all patients after autologous stem cell transplantation, and brentuximab vedotin exposure was variable. Method: immunoSEQ multiplex PCR; TCRdb's copy keeps in-frame clones and lacks some. The table lists 20,000 to 25,000 clones, 81% of them singletons. The V end lost 4 bases, the J end lost 3 bases, and 20 bases lay between the germline ends. The CDR3 contains 17 residues. CDR1 is SGHRS and CDR2 is YFSETQ in the germline V gene.

The sample consisted of peripheral blood mononuclear cells (PBMCs), taken before the fourth cycle of nivolumab. This sequence originates from a human donor with classical Hodgkin lymphoma. This sequence joins TRBV5-1 and TRBJ2-1; D not certain. CDR3 region: CASSRDQVLSNYNEQFF. The CDR3 bases are TGCGCCAGCAGCCGAGACCAAGTATTATCAAACTACAATGAGCAGTTCTTC.